The 31 T cell receptor beta chains below come from one sample, sequenced in a study of regulatory dendritic cells for organ transplantation. Profiled with immunoSEQ multiplex PCR; TCRdb holds only in-frame clones, not every one. The sample yields over 25,000 clones, about four fifths seen once. The sample comprised naive CD4+ T cells from blood. As to subset: CD45RA+ naive T cells. These receptors were obtained from a human donor in good health.

The chain has TRBV27 and TRBJ2-3; possibly TRBD2 for D (5 bases). V lost 0 bases, J lost 5 bases, and 12 bases lay in between. The CDR3 has 15 residues. Germline V gene data show CDR1 as MNHEY and CDR2 as SMNVEV (reference sequence). CDR3 sequence: CASSLSRRAGDTQYF. The CDR3 DNA sequence: TGTGCCAGCAGTTTATCGAGGCGGGCTGGAGATACGCAGTATTTT.

The genes are TRBV19 and TRBJ1-5; D remains ambiguous. The CDR3 sequence is 15 residues long. V lost 7 bases and J lost 0, with 13 bases in between. CDR1 and CDR2 from the germline V gene are LNHDA and SQIVND (reference sequence). The CDR3 nucleotides are TGTGCCAGTACCCTGACACTAGATAGCAATCAGCCCCAGCATTTT. Protein product: CASTLTLDSNQPQHF. Complete variable domain (other parts from reference TRBV19 and TRBJ1-5): DGGITQSPKYLFRKEGQNVTLSCEQNLNHDAMYWYRQDPGQGLRLIYYSQIVNDFQKGDIAEGYSVSREKKESFPLTVTSAQKNPTAFYLCASTLTLDSNQPQHFGDGTRLSIL.

J is TRBJ1-4 and V is TRBV19; no reliable D call. Trimming took 2 bases from V and 8 from J, leaving 3 bases between them. From germline, CDR1 is LNHDA and CDR2 SQIVND (reference sequence). This CDR3 comprises 11 residues. The CDR3 sequence is CASSISEKLFF. DNA of the CDR3: TGTGCCAGTAGTATAAGCGAAAAACTGTTTTTT.

This clone was recorded a few times. The chain recombines TRBV19 with TRBJ1-2, with D possibly being TRBD1 (5 bases). The CDR3 totals 15 residues. V was trimmed by 4 bases and J by 2 bases, leaving 14 bases between them. Germline lookup yields CDR1 LNHDA and CDR2 SQIVND (reference sequence). The CDR3 DNA sequence: TGTGCCAGTAGTAGGCCTCAGGGAAGGAACTATGGCTACACCTTC. Its translation: CASSRPQGRNYGYTF.

The CDR3 loop is CASSQPGRWETDTQYF. CDR3 bases: TGCGCCAGCAGCCAACCGGGCCGGTGGGAGACAGATACGCAGTATTTT. This rearrangement joins TRBV4-1 to TRBJ2-3; possibly TRBD2 for D (5 bases). This CDR3 has 16 residues. V was trimmed by 2 bases and J by 3 bases, leaving 15 bases between them. Germline CDR1 and CDR2: MGHRA and YSYEKL.

V gene TRBV18 combines with J gene TRBJ2-3; TRBD2 agrees at 7 bases. Germline assignment: CDR1 KGHSH and CDR2 LQKENI. Trimming removed 1 base from V and 2 bases from J; junction bases left unmatched: 6. The CDR3 length is 16 residues. Here the CDR3 reads CASSPRGAGNTDTQYF. The CDR3 DNA follows: TGTGCCAGCTCACCACGAGGAGCGGGGAACACAGATACGCAGTATTTT.

V is TRBV29-1 and J is TRBJ2-5; D unresolved. Per germline, CDR1 SQVTM and CDR2 ANQGSEA. The CDR3 is 13 residues long. Deletions cut 0 bases from V and 2 bases from J, with 7 bases between. The CDR3 DNA reads as TGCAGCGTTGAAGAACAGCTACAAGAGACCCAGTACTTC. Translated: CSVEEQLQETQYF.

This rearrangement joins TRBV2 to TRBJ2-3; weak D call: TRBD2 (5 bases). Germline V CDR1 and CDR2: SNHLY, FYNNEI. The CDR3 is 16 residues long. V lost 6 bases, J lost 1 base, and 17 bases lay in between. The CDR3 DNA reads TGTGCCAGCAGGCCCGGACTGAGTTATGGCACAGATACGCAGTATTTT. This sequence encodes CASRPGLSYGTDTQYF. The full variable domain, in which reference TRBV2 and TRBJ2-3 provide the parts outside the CDR3, is EPEVTQTPSHQVTQMGQEVILRCVPISNHLYFYWYRQILGQKVEFLVSFYNNEISEKSEIFDDQFSVERPDGSNFTLKIRSTKLEDSAMYFCASRPGLSYGTDTQYFGPGTRLTVL.

The V call is TRBV6-1, the J call TRBJ1-2, with D possibly being TRBD1 (5 bases). Trimming took 3 bases from V and 6 from J, leaving 20 bases between them. The CDR3 extends over 16 amino acids. Germline loops: CDR1 MNHNS, CDR2 SASEGT. Written as DNA, the CDR3 is TGTGCCAGCAGTGAGCGGGGCGCAGGAAATACGGATGGCTACACCTTC. As protein: CASSERGAGNTDGYTF.

This sequence joins TRBV9 and TRBJ2-1; 8 bases map to TRBD2. Germline loops: CDR1 SGDLS, CDR2 YYNGEE. The CDR3 contains 14 residues. The ends lost 7 bases at V and 6 bases at J; junction bases unmatched: 9. The CDR3 DNA reads as TGTGCCAGCGGCGATACGGGGGGGCCCAATGAGCAGTTCTTC. It specifies CASGDTGGPNEQFF.

This chain connects TRBV5-4 to TRBJ2-6; TRBD2 matches 8 bases. V shed 1 base and J 0 bases; nucleotides not matched to a gene: 3. The germline gives CDR1 SGHNT, CDR2 YYREEE (reference sequence). The CDR3 length is 17 residues. The CDR3: CASSLPSGGSGANVLTF. DNA of the CDR3: TGTGCCAGCAGCTTGCCCAGCGGGGGCTCTGGGGCCAACGTCCTGACTTTC.

This chain links TRBV19 with TRBJ1-5, with D perhaps TRBD1 (6 bases). The CDR3 is 13 amino acids. V gave up 10 bases and J gave up 6 bases, with 16 bases separating them. Germline values: CDR1 LNHDA, CDR2 SQIVND (reference sequence). The CDR3: CATAGGAGQPQHF. The CDR3 DNA sequence: TGTGCCACCGCGGGGGGGGCGGGTCAGCCCCAGCATTTT.

The rearrangement uses TRBV4-3 and TRBJ2-7; possibly TRBD1 for D (6 bases). There are 15 residues in the CDR3. V was clipped by 0 bases and J by 6 bases, with 15 bases between them. Per germline, CDR1 LGHNA and CDR2 YSLEER. The CDR3 protein is CASSQERRGLSEQYF. The CDR3 nucleotides read TGCGCCAGCAGCCAAGAGCGCAGGGGCTTGAGCGAGCAGTACTTC.

The CDR3 loop reads CASSPQQGYQPQHF. DNA for the CDR3: TGTGCCAGTAGTCCGCAACAGGGGTATCAGCCCCAGCATTTT. The chain couples TRBV19 to TRBJ1-5; TRBD1 matches at 7 bases. CDR1 and CDR2 (germline): LNHDA, SQIVND (reference sequence). This CDR3 is 14 amino acids long. The ends lost 5 bases at V and 5 bases at J; junction bases unmatched: 6.

The chain links TRBV6-5 to TRBJ2-7; D is uncertain. This CDR3 is built from 14 residues. Trimming shortened V by 2 bases and J by 0 bases, and 8 bases separated the two germline ends. Looked up from germline, CDR1 is MNHEY and CDR2 is SVGAGI. CDR3 DNA: TGTGCCAGCAGTTACGATCGAGGCTCCTACGAGCAGTACTTC. Its protein product is CASSYDRGSYEQYF.

The chain recombines TRBV2 with TRBJ1-6; the match to TRBD1 covers 7 bases. Germline assignment: CDR1 SNHLY and CDR2 FYNNEI. J lost 5 bases, V lost 6 bases, and 4 bases had no gene match. CDR3 length: 14 residues. The CDR3 here is CASRKGTDNSPLHF. The CDR3 nucleotides read TGTGCCAGCAGAAAAGGGACAGATAATTCACCCCTCCACTTT.

In DNA, the CDR3 is TGTGCCAGCAGAACGACAGGGAGGTCTCCCACAGATACGCAGTATTTT. This sequence encodes CASRTTGRSPTDTQYF. The genes are TRBV7-2 and TRBJ2-3; tentative D call: TRBD1 (7 bases). The length of the CDR3 is 16 residues. Germline V gives CDR1 SGHTA, CDR2 FQGNSA. V was trimmed by 6 bases and J by 2 bases, leaving 18 bases between them.

Comments on this clone: Since no conserved phenylalanine or tryptophan closes the CDR3, a read error is the likely cause. The chain is built from TRBV6-5 and TRBJ2-7, with TRBD2 matching over 7 bases. CDR3 length: 12 residues. Germline-derived CDR1 and CDR2 are MNHEY and SVGAGI. J lost 6 bases, V lost 6 bases, and 5 bases had no gene match. The CDR3 coding sequence is TGTGCCAGCAGCCCGTCGGGGGGCGAGCAGTACCTC. As protein: CASSPSGGEQYL.

This rearrangement joins TRBV29-1 to TRBJ2-7; TRBD1 is a possible D gene (6 bases). The V end lost 5 bases, the J end lost 5 bases, and 16 bases lay between the germline ends. The CDR3 consists of 13 residues. From germline, CDR1 is SQVTM and CDR2 ANQGSEA. CDR3 in amino acids: CSVQTDRRDEQYF. CDR3 bases: TGCAGCGTTCAGACTGACAGGCGGGACGAGCAGTACTTC.

The chain has TRBV5-3 and TRBJ1-4; 8 nucleotides align to TRBD1. TRBV5-3 is identified as an open reading frame with a role that is uncertain. The CDR3 runs 16 residues. V trimming: 4 bases; J trimming: 4 bases; junction bases outside the gene matches: 9. The CDR3 reads CARSPQPDRVNEKLFF. The CDR3 nucleotides read TGTGCCAGAAGCCCTCAACCGGACAGGGTTAATGAAAAACTGTTTTTT.

This clone was seen only once. This chain links TRBV2 with TRBJ1-3; D remains unclear. The CDR3 is 14 amino acids. V was pared by 5 bases and J by 0 bases, with 8 bases between. CDR1 is SNHLY and CDR2 is FYNNEI in the germline V gene. The CDR3 loop is CASSLDFSGNTIYF. The CDR3 DNA reads as TGTGCCAGCAGTTTAGATTTCTCTGGAAACACCATATATTTT.

This chain connects TRBV25-1 to TRBJ1-4; tentatively, D is TRBD1 (6 bases). Trimming cost V 3 bases and J 8 bases, with 10 bases left between them. The CDR3 has 13 amino acids. Per germline, CDR1 MGHDK and CDR2 SYGVNS. In DNA, the CDR3 is TGTGCCAGCAGTGAGGGGGCAAGAGAAAAACTGTTTTTT. It yields the protein CASSEGAREKLFF.

The CDR3 DNA sequence: TGTGCCAGCAGCCTAGGGACTAGCGGGGGGGCCCTAAGCACAGATACGCAGTATTTT. It yields the protein CASSLGTSGGALSTDTQYF. The rearrangement uses TRBV7-2 and TRBJ2-3, with 16 positions matching TRBD2. V lost 5 bases to trimming and J lost 0 bases; unmatched junction nucleotides: 8. The CDR3 sequence is 19 residues long. Germline V lookup: CDR1 SGHTA, CDR2 FQGNSA. The variable domain in full, completed from reference TRBV7-2 and TRBJ2-3, reads GAGVSQSPSNKVTEKGKDVELRCDPISGHTALYWYRQSLGQGLEFLIYFQGNSAPDKSGLPSDRFSAERTGGSVSTLTIQRTQQEDSAVYLCASSLGTSGGALSTDTQYFGPGTRLTVL.

The chain has TRBV5-5 and TRBJ1-5, with a weak D call TRBD1 (5 bases). Germline V gene lookup returns CDR1 SGHKS and CDR2 YYEKEE (reference sequence). Trimming shortened V by 3 bases and J by 7 bases, and 11 bases separated the two germline ends. The CDR3 length is 13 residues. For the CDR3, the DNA is TGTGCCAGCAGCTGGTCCGACAGCCAGCCCCAGCATTTT. The encoded protein is CASSWSDSQPQHF.

The genes are TRBV27 and TRBJ2-3; 12 bases are a match to TRBD2. Germline CDR1 is MNHEY and CDR2 is SMNVEV (reference sequence). The CDR3 contains 16 residues. V was clipped by 2 bases and J by 4 bases; unmatched bases: 4. CDR3 DNA: TGTGCCAGCAGTTTACTGGGACTAGCGGGCCCAGATACGCAGTATTTT. Translating gives CASSLLGLAGPDTQYF.

The rearrangement uses TRBV5-1 and TRBJ2-7, with D maybe TRBD2 (6 bases). The V end was cut by 0 bases, the J end by 3 bases, with 13 bases between. Germline loops: CDR1 SGHRS, CDR2 YFSETQ. CDR3 size: 15 residues. CDR3 nucleotide sequence: TGCGCCAGCAGCTTGGGCGGGGATCCGGGCTACGAGCAGTACTTC. It yields the protein CASSLGGDPGYEQYF.

The rearrangement uses TRBV4-3 and TRBJ1-5; D is unresolved. Trimming removed 2 bases from V and 0 bases from J, with 2 bases in between. The germline gives CDR1 LGHNA, CDR2 YSLEER. This CDR3 spans 13 amino acids. The CDR3 is CASSQYSNQPQHF. CDR3 sequence (DNA): TGCGCCAGCAGCCAATATAGCAATCAGCCCCAGCATTTT.

The rearrangement links TRBV27 to TRBJ1-4; a possible D gene is TRBD1 (5 bases). The V and J ends lost 8 bases and 7 bases respectively, with 20 bases between them. The CDR3 is 15 amino acids. The germline gives CDR1 MNHEY, CDR2 SMNVEV (reference sequence). The CDR3 reads CASRAWGGGGEKLFF. The CDR3 DNA follows: TGTGCCAGCCGGGCGTGGGGGGGAGGAGGTGAAAAACTGTTTTTT.

This chain links TRBV27 with TRBJ2-2, with a possible D match to TRBD1 (5 bases). The CDR3 runs to 14 residues. The germline V gene encodes CDR1 MNHEY and CDR2 SMNVEV (reference sequence). Trimming took 5 bases from V and 4 from J, leaving 11 bases between them. CDR3 sequence reads: CASSPRASTGELFF. CDR3 bases: TGTGCCAGCAGTCCCAGGGCCTCCACCGGGGAGCTGTTTTTT.

The J gene is TRBJ2-2, the V gene TRBV5-8; D is perhaps TRBD1 (5 bases). The V gene's germline CDR1 is SGHTS and CDR2 YDEGEE. V was pared by 1 base and J by 2 bases, with 9 bases between. The CDR3 spans 15 residues. The CDR3 region is CASSLRQINTGELFF. CDR3 coding DNA: TGTGCCAGCAGCTTGCGACAGATAAACACCGGGGAGCTGTTTTTT.

J is TRBJ2-3 and V is TRBV10-3; TRBD2 agrees at 9 bases. This CDR3 has 14 amino acids. CDR1 ENHRY and CDR2 SYGVKD come from the germline V gene. V lost 8 bases, J lost 6 bases, and 9 bases stayed unmatched. CDR3 residues: CAIGAGGRLDTQYF. The CDR3 nucleotides are TGTGCCATCGGGGCGGGGGGGCGTTTGGATACGCAGTATTTT.